This record concerns one TCR beta chain sequence. Other DNA sequences in this sample translate to the same CDR3. This sample stems from a study of CD8+ T cells in alopecia areata. For the study at large: After 6 to 18 months of tofacitinib, follow-up continued 6 months off drug.

RNA, once extracted, was reverse transcribed into cDNA for use as the sequencing template. Method: immunoSEQ multiplex PCR; TCRdb's copy keeps in-frame clones and lacks some. The sample contains approximately 160,000 clones, 60% of which appear only once. V was shortened by 4 bases and J by 5 bases, with 15 bases between the two germline ends. CDR1 is SGHRS, CDR2 YFSETQ, per germline. The CDR3 loop spans 14 amino acids. Sample treatment: oral pan-JAK inhibitor, 5-10 mg twice daily. The specimen comprised CD4+ T cells sorted from blood, sampled at week 24, from a patient treated with tofacitinib. This chain joins TRBV5-1 and TRBJ2-5, with a weak D call TRBD1 (7 bases). The receptor's source is a human donor with alopecia areata. This CDR3 is CASSPTGRRETQYF. Here the CDR3 DNA reads TGCGCCAGCAGCCCGACAGGGAGGCGGGAGACCCAGTACTTC.